This note documents a single TCR beta chain sequence. As yet, its antigen is unknown. This sample stems from a study of cytomegalovirus exposure and HLA in healthy donors. This CDR3 comprises 11 residues. V was clipped by 6 bases and J by 5 bases, with 9 bases between them. CDR1 and CDR2 (germline): DFQATT, SNEGSKA (reference sequence). TCRdb's table, derived via immunoSEQ multiplex PCR, lists solely in-frame clones and lacks some. The profile shows 120,000 or so clones, 89% of them singletons. General study results and limits: Associated with cytomegalovirus, according to the listing, were some 180 TCR beta chains.

This clonotype was sampled from a woman between 18 and 29 years old in good health and CMV-seronegative. The source material was PBMCs. The chain couples TRBV20-1 to TRBJ2-3; no reliable D call. CDR3 nucleotides: TGCAGTGCAAGACCCGTAGATACGCAGTATTTT. Translating it yields CSARPVDTQYF.